These T cell receptor beta chains were read from a single sample in a study of blood T cell repertoires in COVID-19. Using immunoSEQ multiplex PCR, the repertoire was profiled, and TCRdb retains in-frame clones only, with some absent. The sample shows 150,000 or so clones, about 90% of them seen only once. Sequencing input: peripheral blood. The origin of the receptors is a man aged 45 to 65 with acute or convalescent COVID-19. CDR3s include the opening cysteine and the closing phenylalanine or tryptophan. D genes are given only for firm matches. Clone sizes are given selectively: once, few, many, or a class where the clone is expanded.

D gene	V gene	J gene	clone size	CDR3 DNA	CDR3 protein
-	TRBV4-2	TRBJ2-2	-	TGTGCCAGCAGCCAAGATAGCCGAGCGAACACCGGGGAGCTGTTTTTT	CASSQDSRANTGELFF
-	TRBV10-2	TRBJ1-2	-	TGCGCCAGCACCACGGGACAAGCTAACTATGGCTACACCTTC	CASTTGQANYGYTF
TRBD1	TRBV6-6	TRBJ2-1	-	TGTGCCAGCAGTTATCCTTCAGGGGGCTATAGGAATGAGCAGTTCTTC	CASSYPSGGYRNEQFF
-	TRBV3-1/TRBV3-2	TRBJ1-4	-	TGTGCCAGCAGCCTACAGGGAGTTAATGAAAAACTGTTTTTT	CASSLQGVNEKLFF
TRBD2	TRBV9	TRBJ2-3	-	TGTGCCAGCAGCACTAGCGGGGTCTCCACAGATACGCAGTATTTT	CASSTSGVSTDTQYF
-	TRBV7-2	TRBJ1-5	once	TGTGCCAGCAGCCGTGACAGTGGTCAGCCCCAGCATTTT	CASSRDSGQPQHF
-	TRBV19	TRBJ1-5	-	TGTGCCAGTAGTATAGAGGTCACAGTCTTGCATTTT	CASSIEVTVLHF
-	TRBV2	TRBJ2-1	-	TGTGCCAGCAATAATTACGGGAGTGGGAGTGAGCAGTTCTTC	CASNNYGSGSEQFF
-	TRBV7-2	TRBJ2-1	-	TGTGCCAGCAGCACCCGGCGGAGCTCCTACAATGAGCAGTTCTTC	CASSTRRSSYNEQFF
-	TRBV19	TRBJ1-1	few	TGTGCCAGTAGTATTGCAGGGCGGGATGAAGCTTTCTTT	CASSIAGRDEAFF
-	TRBV10-3	TRBJ1-1	-	TGTGCCATCAGGGACCGGGGTGGAATGAACACTGAAGCTTTCTTT	CAIRDRGGMNTEAFF